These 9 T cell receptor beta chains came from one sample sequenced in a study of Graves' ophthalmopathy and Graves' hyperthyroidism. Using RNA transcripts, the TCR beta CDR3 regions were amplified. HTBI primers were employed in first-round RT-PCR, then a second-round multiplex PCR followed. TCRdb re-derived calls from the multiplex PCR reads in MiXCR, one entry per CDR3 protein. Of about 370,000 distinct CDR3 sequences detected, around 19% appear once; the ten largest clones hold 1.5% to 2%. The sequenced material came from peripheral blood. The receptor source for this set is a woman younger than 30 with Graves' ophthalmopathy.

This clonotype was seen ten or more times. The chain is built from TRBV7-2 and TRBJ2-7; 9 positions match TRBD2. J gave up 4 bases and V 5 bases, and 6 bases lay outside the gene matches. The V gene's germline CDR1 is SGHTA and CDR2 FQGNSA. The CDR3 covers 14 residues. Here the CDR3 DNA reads TGTGCCAGCAGCCCCGGACTAGCGCAGTACGAGCAGTACTTC. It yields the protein CASSPGLAQYEQYF.

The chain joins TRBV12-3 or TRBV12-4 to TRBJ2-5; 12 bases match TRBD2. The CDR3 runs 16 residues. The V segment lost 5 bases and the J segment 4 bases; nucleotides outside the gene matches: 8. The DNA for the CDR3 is TGTGCCAGCAGTCCAACACGGACTAGCGGGATAGAGACCCAGTACTTC. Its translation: CASSPTRTSGIETQYF.

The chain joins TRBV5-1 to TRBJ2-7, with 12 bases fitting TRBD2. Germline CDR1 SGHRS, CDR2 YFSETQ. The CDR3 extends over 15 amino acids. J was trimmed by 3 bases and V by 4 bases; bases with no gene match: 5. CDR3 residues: CASSLSTSGSYEQYF. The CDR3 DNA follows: TGCGCCAGCAGCCTATCGACTAGCGGGAGCTACGAGCAGTACTTC.

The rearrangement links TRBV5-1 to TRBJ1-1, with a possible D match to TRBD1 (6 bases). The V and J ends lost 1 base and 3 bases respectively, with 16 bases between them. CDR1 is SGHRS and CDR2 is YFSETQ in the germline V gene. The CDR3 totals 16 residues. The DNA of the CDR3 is TGCGCCAGCAGCTTGTTGGTTACAGGGACGGACACTGAAGCTTTCTTT. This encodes CASSLLVTGTDTEAFF.

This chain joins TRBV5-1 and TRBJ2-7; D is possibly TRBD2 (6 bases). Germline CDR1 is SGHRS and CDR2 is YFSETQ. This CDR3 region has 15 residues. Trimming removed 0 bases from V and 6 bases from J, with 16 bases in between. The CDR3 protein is CASSLDAGSGVEQYF. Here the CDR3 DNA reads TGCGCCAGCAGCTTGGACGCGGGGTCCGGGGTCGAGCAGTACTTC.

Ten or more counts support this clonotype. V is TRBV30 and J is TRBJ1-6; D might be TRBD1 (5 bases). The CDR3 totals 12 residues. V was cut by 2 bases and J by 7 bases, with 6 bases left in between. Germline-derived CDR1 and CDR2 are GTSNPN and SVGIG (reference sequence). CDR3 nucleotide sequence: TGTGCCTGGAGTAGGGGCAATTCACCCCTCCACTTT. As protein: CAWSRGNSPLHF.

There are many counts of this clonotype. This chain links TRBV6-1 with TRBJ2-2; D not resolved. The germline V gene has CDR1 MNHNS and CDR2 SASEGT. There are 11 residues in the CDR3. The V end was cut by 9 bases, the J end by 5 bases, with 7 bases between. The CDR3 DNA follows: TGTGCCAGTACCTGGACCGGGGAGCTGTTTTTT. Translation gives CASTWTGELFF.

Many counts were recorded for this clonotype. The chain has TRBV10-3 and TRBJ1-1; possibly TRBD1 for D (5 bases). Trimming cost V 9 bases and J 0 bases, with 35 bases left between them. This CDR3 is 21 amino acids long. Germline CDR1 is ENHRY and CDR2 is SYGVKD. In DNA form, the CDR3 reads TGTGCCATTCGAAGGGAAGGAAGGTTTACGGGAGCGGGGGTCATGAACACTGAAGCTTTCTTT. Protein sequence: CAIRREGRFTGAGVMNTEAFF.

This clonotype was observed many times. The DNA for the CDR3 is TGCGCCAGCAGCGGACAGTCCCAAGAGACCCAGTACTTC. It encodes CASSGQSQETQYF. The J gene is TRBJ2-5, the V gene TRBV5-1; a possible D gene is TRBD1 (6 bases). With 4 bases removed from V and 1 base from J, the gap between germline ends came to 8 bases. Germline V gene sequence: CDR1 SGHRS, CDR2 YFSETQ. This CDR3 spans 13 amino acids.